These 8 T cell receptor beta chains came from one sample sequenced in a study of shared clonotypes between healthy human individuals. Clones were sequenced by immunoSEQ multiplex PCR, and TCRdb holds only the in-frame ones, with some missing. The sample includes more than 400,000 clones, about 95% seen only once; the top ten take about 0.054%. The sequencing sample was made of naive CD4+ T cells sorted from blood. The subset is: CD45RA+ positively selected. The receptors were sampled from a woman in her 30s in good health.

This rearrangement joins TRBV5-4 to TRBJ2-7; TRBD2 agrees at 14 bases. CDR3 length: 15 amino acids. The germline V gene has CDR1 SGHNT and CDR2 YYREEE (reference sequence). V was clipped by 4 bases and J by 5 bases; unmatched bases: 5. The CDR3, as DNA: TGTGCCAGCAGCCCGGGGACTAGCGGGAGCGACGAGCAGTACTTC. This encodes CASSPGTSGSDEQYF.

The chain couples TRBV18 to TRBJ1-2; D gene uncertain. Trimming shortened V by 4 bases and J by 4 bases, and 10 bases separated the two germline ends. The CDR3 sequence is 13 residues long. Germline V gene sequence: CDR1 KGHSH, CDR2 LQKENI. In DNA form, the CDR3 reads TGTGCCAGCTCACTGACGGAAACCTATGGCTACACCTTC. Translation: CASSLTETYGYTF.

This chain links TRBV5-1 with TRBJ2-1, with TRBD1 as a possible D gene (5 bases). The V and J ends lost 3 bases and 2 bases respectively, with 9 bases between them. The CDR3 covers 14 residues. Germline V lookup: CDR1 SGHRS, CDR2 YFSETQ. The CDR3 bases are TGCGCCAGCAGCTCGACAGCAACCTACAATGAGCAGTTCTTC. Amino acid sequence: CASSSTATYNEQFF.

J is TRBJ1-3 and V is TRBV11-2; no clear D. The length of the CDR3 is 17 residues. Germline V gene data show CDR1 as SGHAT and CDR2 as FQNNGV. V lost 0 bases, J lost 0 bases, and 12 bases lay in between. This CDR3 is CASSLELRGGSGNTIYF. DNA of the CDR3: TGTGCCAGCAGCTTAGAGTTGCGTGGAGGCTCTGGAAACACCATATATTTT.

The rearrangement joins TRBV7-2 to TRBJ1-1; no definite D call. The V end lost 4 bases, the J end lost 7 bases, and 10 bases lay between the germline ends. CDR3 length equals 12 residues. The germline V gene has CDR1 SGHTA and CDR2 FQGNSA. CDR3 sequence: CASSSLRREAFF. CDR3 in DNA: TGTGCCAGCAGCTCGTTACGACGTGAAGCTTTCTTT.

This chain joins TRBV7-1 and TRBJ2-5; TRBD2 might be the D (5 bases). TRBV7-1 is identified as an open reading frame with a role that is uncertain. The CDR3 totals 13 residues. The germline V and J ends were trimmed by 4 bases and 5 bases, with 11 bases remaining between them. DNA for the CDR3: TGTGCCAGCAGCTTCGGGGTGTTGGAGACCCAGTACTTC. Protein: CASSFGVLETQYF.

The chain employs TRBV29-1 and TRBJ1-5, with D uncertain. Germline V gives CDR1 SQVTM, CDR2 ANQGSEA. V lost 0 bases, J lost 4 bases, and 7 bases lay in between. There are 13 residues in the CDR3. The CDR3, as DNA: TGCAGCGTTGAAGAGACACCGAATCAGCCCCAGCATTTT. The encoded protein is CSVEETPNQPQHF.

The V call is TRBV28, the J call TRBJ2-1; a possible D gene is TRBD1 (6 bases). With 6 bases removed from V and 4 bases from J, the gap between germline ends came to 13 bases. The CDR3 totals 14 residues. Germline V lookup: CDR1 MDHEN, CDR2 SYDVKM. The DNA for the CDR3 is TGTGCCAGCAGACCGGGACACCTGTACAATGAGCAGTTCTTC. This gives the protein CASRPGHLYNEQFF.